Shown below are 21 T cell receptor beta chains from a single sample sequenced in a study of shared clonotypes between healthy human individuals. Profiled with immunoSEQ multiplex PCR; TCRdb holds only in-frame clones, not every one. The sample includes a few hundred thousand clones, more than 75% seen only once; the top ten take about a sixth. Sequencing was done on a sample of memory CD8+ T cells sorted from blood. Subset described: CD45RO+ cells pooled with CCR7-negative TemRA cells. The receptors were gathered from a man between 18 and 35 years old in good health.

The V gene is TRBV6-1, the J gene TRBJ1-2; D is unresolved. The CDR3 sequence is 15 residues long. The V gene lost 0 bases and the J gene lost 2 bases, with 10 bases spanning the gap. From germline, CDR1 is MNHNS and CDR2 SASEGT. The CDR3 DNA is TGTGCCAGCAGTGAAGCGAGAACAATGAACTATGGCTACACCTTC. This gives the protein CASSEARTMNYGYTF.

The rearrangement uses TRBV5-6 and TRBJ2-7, with a tentative D call TRBD1 (6 bases). The CDR3 has 15 amino acids. Germline CDR1 and CDR2: SGHDT and YYEEEE. V was trimmed by 4 bases and J by 5 bases, leaving 19 bases between them. The CDR3 coding sequence is TGTGCCAGCAGCCCCGGGTGGGGGCCTCTGGACGAGCAGTACTTC. It is translated as CASSPGWGPLDEQYF.

This clone was detected ten times or more. CDR3 residues: CASSPKRLAGGYNEQFF. The CDR3 bases are TGTGCCAGCAGCCCGAAACGACTAGCGGGGGGCTACAATGAGCAGTTCTTC. This chain links TRBV5-8 with TRBJ2-1, with 13 bases identical to TRBD2. The CDR3 has 17 amino acids. V gave up 4 bases and J gave up 3 bases; unmatched junction bases: 7. The V gene's germline CDR1 is SGHTS and CDR2 YDEGEE.

J is TRBJ2-2 and V is TRBV10-1; D remains unclear. V was trimmed by 2 bases and J by 4 bases, leaving 8 bases between them. The CDR3 contains 14 residues. Germline values: CDR1 WNHNN, CDR2 SYGVQD (reference sequence). The CDR3 DNA reads as TGCGCCAGCAGTGAGGGGCACCTCACCGGGGAGCTGTTTTTT. Protein sequence: CASSEGHLTGELFF.

The gene calls are TRBV21-1 and TRBJ2-4; the table's D call TRBD1 went unverified against the DNA. TRBV21-1 is a pseudogene locus. The CDR3 is made up of 17 amino acids. CDR3 in amino acids: CASSKEIQGAVKNIQYF. CDR3 in DNA: TGTGCCAGCAGCAAAGAGATACAGGGGGCCGTCAAAAACATTCAGTACTTC.

The J gene is TRBJ1-1, the V gene TRBV6-5; the D gene is possibly TRBD1 (5 bases). Germline assignment: CDR1 MNHEY and CDR2 SVGAGI. CDR3 length equals 11 residues. Trimming cost V 10 bases and J 6 bases, with 12 bases left between them. The CDR3, as DNA: TGTGCCAATGGCCGGGGGTCTGAAGCTTTCTTT. It codes for CANGRGSEAFF.

This clone was detected only once. The V gene is TRBV6-1, the J gene TRBJ2-7; 11 bases are a match to TRBD1. V was clipped by 2 bases and J by 5 bases; unmatched bases: 8. Germline V gene lookup returns CDR1 MNHNS and CDR2 SASEGT. CDR3 size: 16 residues. The DNA of the CDR3 is TGTGCCAGCAGTGAATTAAAGGGACAGGGGGTTCACGAGCAGTACTTC. Amino acids: CASSELKGQGVHEQYF.

This chain joins TRBV6-5 and TRBJ1-2; 8 bases agree with TRBD1. V shed 1 base and J 3 bases; nucleotides not matched to a gene: 7. This CDR3 has 16 amino acids. The germline gives CDR1 MNHEY, CDR2 SVGAGI. CDR3 in amino acids: CASSYFGQGADYGYTF. The CDR3 region has the DNA TGTGCCAGCAGTTACTTCGGGCAGGGGGCAGACTATGGCTACACCTTC.

This sequence joins TRBV30 and TRBJ1-2, with D maybe TRBD1 (5 bases). The CDR3 totals 14 residues. Trimming removed 0 bases at V and 3 bases at J, with 11 bases between. From germline, CDR1 is GTSNPN and CDR2 SVGIG (reference sequence). The CDR3 region is CAWSVPGADYGYTF. DNA of the CDR3: TGTGCCTGGAGTGTACCCGGGGCGGACTATGGCTACACCTTC.

This clone occurred once. V and J are TRBV7-9 and TRBJ2-3; D is unclear. The V end lost 4 bases, the J end lost 0 bases, and 8 bases lay between the germline ends. Germline CDR1 is SEHNR and CDR2 is FQNEAQ (reference sequence). This CDR3 contains 14 residues. The CDR3 here is CASSWAESTDTQYF. CDR3 nucleotides: TGTGCCAGCAGCTGGGCCGAAAGCACAGATACGCAGTATTTT.

This clone occurred once. This chain connects TRBV13 to TRBJ2-1, with TRBD2 matching 8 bases. The CDR3 is made up of 15 amino acids. Germline CDR1 reads PRHDT; CDR2 reads FYEKMQ (reference sequence). The trim removed 3 bases at V and 9 bases at J, leaving 10 bases unmatched. CDR3 region: CASSFSGILLSEQFF. The DNA of the CDR3 is TGTGCCAGCAGCTTTAGCGGGATCCTCTTGAGTGAGCAGTTCTTC.

The chain carries TRBV5-6 and TRBJ2-2, with 12 bases fitting TRBD2. V lost 0 bases and J lost 7; bases outside the gene matches: 7. Germline CDR1 and CDR2: SGHDT and YYEEEE. The CDR3 extends over 17 amino acids. CDR3 residues: CASSLGLAGGLIGELFF. DNA of the CDR3: TGTGCCAGCAGCTTGGGCCTAGCGGGAGGGCTAATCGGGGAGCTGTTTTTT.

V and J are TRBV7-2 and TRBJ2-1, with 10 positions matching TRBD1. Unmatched junction bases numbered 8, after V lost 5 bases and J lost 10 bases. Looked up from germline, CDR1 is SGHTA and CDR2 is FQGNSA. There are 14 residues in the CDR3. CDR3 sequence reads: CASSPGTGDLEQFF. The DNA of the CDR3 is TGTGCCAGCAGCCCCGGGACAGGGGACCTCGAGCAGTTCTTC.

The chain joins TRBV12-5 to TRBJ2-7, with D possibly being TRBD1 (6 bases). V lost 5 bases and J 2 bases, leaving 25 bases between the germline ends. CDR3 length: 18 residues. The germline gives CDR1 LGHNT, CDR2 FRNRAP. In nucleotides, the CDR3 is TGTGCTAGTGGTATTGCATTTTCCGGGACACCTGACCCCTACGAGCAGTACTTC. Encoded protein: CASGIAFSGTPDPYEQYF.

J is TRBJ1-1 and V is TRBV6-1; a weak D match, TRBD1 (5 bases). V lost 2 bases and J 0 bases, leaving 10 bases between the germline ends. Germline V gives CDR1 MNHNS, CDR2 SASEGT. This CDR3 is built from 15 residues. Written as DNA, the CDR3 is TGTGCCAGCAGTGAAAGGGGACTTATGAACACTGAAGCTTTCTTT. Amino acids: CASSERGLMNTEAFF.

V gene TRBV4-3 combines with J gene TRBJ2-1; possible D gene TRBD1, 6 bases. CDR1 and CDR2 from the germline V gene are LGHNA and YSLEER. V shed 3 bases and J shed 10 bases, with 16 bases lying between them. The CDR3 totals 14 residues. The CDR3 here is CASSQEHTGLEQFF. The CDR3 bases are TGCGCCAGCAGCCAGGAACACACAGGGCTAGAGCAGTTCTTC.

The genes are TRBV2 and TRBJ1-4; 10 positions match TRBD1. After removal of 5 bases from V and 8 bases from J, the junction contained 5 bases not matched to a gene. The germline gives CDR1 SNHLY, CDR2 FYNNEI. The CDR3 contains 14 residues. The CDR3 DNA sequence: TGTGCCAGCAGTCCGACAGGGGGCAGCGAAAAACTGTTTTTT. This translates into CASSPTGGSEKLFF.

The gene calls are TRBV27 and TRBJ1-2; TRBD1 agrees at 10 bases. The V gene end was trimmed by 6 bases and the J gene end by 8 bases; junction bases not matched to a gene: 15. The CDR3 has 16 amino acids. Germline CDR1 MNHEY, CDR2 SMNVEV (reference sequence). CDR3 protein: CASRGGQGGIPRGYTF. Here the CDR3 DNA reads TGTGCCAGCAGGGGCGGACAGGGGGGCATCCCCCGAGGCTACACCTTC.

The chain employs TRBV12-5 and TRBJ2-6, with D possibly TRBD1 on 6 matching bases. The CDR3 length is 23 residues. V lost 1 base and J lost 0, with 28 bases in between. Looked up from germline, CDR1 is LGHNT and CDR2 is FRNRAP. CDR3 residues: CASGLARSQGQHQDFSGANVLTF. In DNA form, the CDR3 reads TGTGCTAGTGGTTTGGCCCGGTCACAGGGCCAACATCAGGACTTCTCTGGGGCCAACGTCCTGACTTTC.

The V and J genes are TRBV11-2 and TRBJ2-3, with D unclear. CDR1 SGHAT and CDR2 FQNNGV come from the germline V gene. The CDR3 is made up of 12 amino acids. V shed 2 bases and J shed 5 bases, with 5 bases lying between them. CDR3 in DNA: TGTGCCAGCAGCTTATACGGAGATACGCAGTATTTT. Amino acid sequence: CASSLYGDTQYF.

This clone was counted at least ten times. This chain uses TRBV11-2 with TRBJ1-2; no clear D. This CDR3 is built from 15 residues. The germline V gene has CDR1 SGHAT and CDR2 FQNNGV. The ends were cut back, 1 base at V and 2 bases at J, with 11 bases in the middle. CDR3 in DNA: TGTGCCAGCAGCTTAGGAGGTGAACTGAACTATGGCTACACCTTC. This codes for CASSLGGELNYGYTF.